This T cell receptor (beta chain) is from a study of shared clonotypes between healthy human individuals. Sequencing was at deep level. Unsorted PBMC DNA sequencing spanned ten immunoSEQ deep assay plates. Generated by immunoSEQ multiplex PCR, the TCRdb table keeps only in-frame clones and is missing some. This sample carries around 500,000 clones, 70% to 85% of them seen once, and the ten largest clones take over 9.5%. A word on this clone: Its target is not known.

Healthy HIV-negative adults without recent acute infections or vaccinations served as donors. Study-level points and caveats: There were few donors, and this limited the genetic and exposure-history diversity represented.

The source of this sequence is a woman in her thirties or forties in good health. Some clones in this sample may be carry-over from other donors' samples. The sequencing input was PBMCs.

CDR3 in DNA: TGTGCCATCGGTTCTCGGACTAGCGGTAGCACAGATACGCAGTATTTT. Encoded protein: CAIGSRTSGSTDTQYF. This chain joins TRBV10-3 and TRBJ2-3; 10 positions match TRBD2. Trimming at V came to 8 bases and at J to 0 bases, leaving 8 bases not matched to a gene. The CDR3 has 16 residues. Germline V gene lookup returns CDR1 ENHRY and CDR2 SYGVKD.